These 2 T cell receptor beta chains were all obtained from the same sample, sequenced in a study of blood T cell repertoires in COVID-19. The assay was immunoSEQ multiplex PCR, and TCRdb's table has in-frame clones only and misses some. This sample has some 270,000 clones; about 89% occur once, and the top ten carry roughly 2.2%. The specimen was peripheral blood. Receptor source: a man aged 50 to 60 with acute or convalescent COVID-19.

This clone was detected only once. The rearrangement uses TRBV19 and TRBJ2-1, with 10 bases fitting TRBD1. From germline, CDR1 is LNHDA and CDR2 SQIVND (reference sequence). The J segment lost 7 bases and the V segment lost 5 bases, leaving 5 bases of the junction unmatched. The CDR3 is 14 residues long. In nucleotides, the CDR3 is TGTGCCAGTAGTTCCGGGACAGGGGATAATGAGCAGTTCTTC. The encoded protein is CASSSGTGDNEQFF.

In its sample, this clone was seen once. The J gene is TRBJ2-4, the V gene TRBV28, with D maybe TRBD2 (6 bases). Germline CDR1 and CDR2: MDHEN and SYDVKM. Trimming left V 7 bases short and J 0 bases short, with 13 bases between. This CDR3 region has 15 residues. The CDR3 coding sequence is TGTGCCAGCACCCACCCGGGGGTAGCCAAAAACATTCAGTACTTC. Its translation: CASTHPGVAKNIQYF.